Given below is one T cell receptor beta chain in context. This sample was taken from a study of blood T cell repertoires in COVID-19. Assay used: immunoSEQ multiplex PCR; TCRdb lists only in-frame clones, some missing. This sample has roughly 230,000 clones, with around 83% found just once. CDR3 length: 13 amino acids. The V gene end was trimmed by 6 bases and the J gene end by 6 bases; junction bases not matched to a gene: 4. In germline, CDR1 is MDHEN, CDR2 SYDVKM. This chain links TRBV28 with TRBJ1-2, with TRBD1 matching over 10 bases. This clonotype was sampled from a man in his forties or fifties with active or convalescent COVID-19. The sequenced material came from peripheral blood. The CDR3: CASRTGTGDGYTF. For the CDR3, the DNA is TGTGCCAGCAGAACCGGGACAGGGGATGGCTACACCTTC.